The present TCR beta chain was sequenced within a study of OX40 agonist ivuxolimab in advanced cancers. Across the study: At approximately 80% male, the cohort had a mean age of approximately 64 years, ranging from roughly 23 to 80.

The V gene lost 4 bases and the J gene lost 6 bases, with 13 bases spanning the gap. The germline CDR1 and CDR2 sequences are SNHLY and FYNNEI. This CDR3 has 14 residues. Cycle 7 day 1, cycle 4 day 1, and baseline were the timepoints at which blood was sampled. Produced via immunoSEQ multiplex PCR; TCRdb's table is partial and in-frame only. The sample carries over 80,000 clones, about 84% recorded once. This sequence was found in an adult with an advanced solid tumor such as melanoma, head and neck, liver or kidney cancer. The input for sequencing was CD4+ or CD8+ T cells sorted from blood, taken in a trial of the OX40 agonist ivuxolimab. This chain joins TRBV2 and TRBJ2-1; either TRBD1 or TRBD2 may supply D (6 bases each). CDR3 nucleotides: TGTGCCAGCAGTGTTAAGGGGGGATCCAATGAGCAGTTCTTC. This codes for CASSVKGGSNEQFF.